The clone carrying this T cell receptor beta chain has a handful of counts. Its specificity is unknown. J was trimmed by 7 bases and V by 4 bases; bases with no gene match: 7. This CDR3 has 14 residues. Germline loops: CDR1 SGHAT, CDR2 FQNNGV. This entry belongs to a study of regulatory T cells in long-lasting Graves disease. The time point is: persistent/refractory GD, antithyroid drugs over 5 years with positive TRAb. PBMC RNA served as the TCR library source. Staff drew about 10 milliliters of peripheral blood into EDTA tubes. For TCR beta, libraries came from iRepertoire HTBI primers and Arm-PCR of CDR3 regions. MiXCR was run by TCRdb on the multiplex PCR reads, yielding one entry per CDR3 protein. This sample yields over 650,000 distinct CDR3 sequences, of which about 30% are seen a single time; 35% to 55% belongs to the top ten. Notes on the study in general: With persistent disease, TRBV28, TRBJ1-2 and TRBJ2-5 were the favored segments. Less diverse TCR repertoires were seen in persistent Graves' patients than in newly diagnosed ones.

Source: peripheral blood mononuclear cells (PBMCs), taken when the disease was refractory, from a patient treated with antithyroid drugs. The chain employs TRBV11-2 and TRBJ2-7, with 10 nucleotides matching TRBD1. The clonotype originates from a female donor with Graves disease. The CDR3 here is CASSSRDRGGEQYF. The DNA of the CDR3 is TGTGCCAGCAGCTCAAGGGACAGGGGTGGGGAGCAGTACTTC.